A single sample gave rise to the 17 T cell receptor beta chains below, sequenced in a study of T cell responses to AZD1222 COVID-19 vaccine (dated by TCRdb to the early 2020s). The time point label of this sample denotes: about 28 days (+/-7) after the second vaccine dose. The treatment or condition label, read with the paper, signifies: meningococcal conjugate vaccine given as trial control. Library generation was performed with the immunoSEQ multiplex PCR assay. As stored in TCRdb, this immuneACCESS dataset retains in-frame rearrangements with V and J assigned. A fraction of the clones does not appear; measured against another copy, unresolved V genes explain less than half of the discrepancy, and the remainder lacks a known reason. The sample table contains some 180,000 clones; only one count was recorded for over 85% of them. 3.6% of the sample rests with the top ten. The material sequenced was peripheral blood, taken 28 days after the second dose of the MenACWY control vaccine. The receptor set was obtained from an adult who received the MenACWY meningococcal vaccine as a control.

This clone was seen only once. This rearrangement joins TRBV6-5 to TRBJ1-2; no clear D gene. This CDR3 is built from 13 residues. V lost 2 bases to trimming and J lost 5 bases, with 9 bases between them. The germline V gene encodes CDR1 MNHEY and CDR2 SVGAGI. The CDR3 DNA reads as TGTGCCAGCAGTTACCCCGGGGAGTATGGCTACACCTTC. Its translation: CASSYPGEYGYTF.

The gene calls are TRBV18 and TRBJ1-4, with D unclear. The germline V gene encodes CDR1 KGHSH and CDR2 LQKENI. This CDR3 is built from 13 residues. Between the trimmed V and J ends, which lost 3 bases and 6 bases, there was a span of 8 bases. The CDR3 reads CASSPGRYEKLFF. The CDR3 nucleotides are TGTGCCAGCTCACCCGGGCGTTATGAAAAACTGTTTTTT.

The chain employs TRBV7-2 and TRBJ1-3; D ambiguous. V gave up 8 bases and J gave up 4 bases, with 6 bases separating them. The length of the CDR3 is 11 residues. The germline CDR1 and CDR2 sequences are SGHTA and FQGNSA. The chain's CDR3 is CASGIGNTIYF. CDR3 nucleotides: TGTGCCAGCGGGATCGGAAACACCATATATTTT. The full variable domain, with the rest looked up from reference TRBV7-2 and TRBJ1-3, is GAGVSQSPSNKVTEKGKDVELRCDPISGHTALYWYRQSLGQGLEFLIYFQGNSAPDKSGLPSDRFSAERTGGSVSTLTIQRTQQEDSAVYLCASGIGNTIYFGEGSWLTVV.

The chain links TRBV10-3 to TRBJ2-3; weak D call: TRBD1 (6 bases). The CDR3 loop spans 14 amino acids. Germline CDR1 is ENHRY and CDR2 is SYGVKD. V lost 7 bases to trimming and J lost 3 bases, with 14 bases between them. CDR3 protein: CAITPQGRTDTQYF. The CDR3 DNA sequence: TGTGCCATCACTCCACAGGGAAGGACAGATACGCAGTATTTT.

The chain uses TRBV6-5 and TRBJ1-3; maybe TRBD1 (5 bases). This CDR3 is 15 amino acids long. V was pared by 6 bases and J by 3 bases, with 15 bases between. Germline loops: CDR1 MNHEY, CDR2 SVGAGI. CDR3 residues: CASRPGTLSGNTIYF. The CDR3 DNA reads TGTGCCAGCAGACCCGGGACGTTAAGTGGAAACACCATATATTTT.

V and J are TRBV7-3 and TRBJ2-1; tentatively, D is TRBD1 or TRBD2 (6 bases each). Trimming removed 2 bases at V and 8 bases at J, with 16 bases between. The CDR3 runs 15 residues. Germline CDR1 and CDR2: SGHTA and FQGTGA. This CDR3 is CASSLEAGEVDEQFF. CDR3 in DNA: TGTGCCAGCAGCTTAGAGGCAGGGGAGGTGGATGAGCAGTTCTTC.

CDR3 sequence reads: CASSRDRGSYGYTF. CDR3 in DNA: TGTGCCAGTAGTAGGGATCGGGGGAGCTATGGCTACACCTTC. This rearrangement joins TRBV19 to TRBJ1-2; D possibly corresponds to TRBD1 (5 bases). Trimming pared 4 bases from V and 4 bases from J, leaving 13 bases between. Germline assignment: CDR1 LNHDA and CDR2 SQIVND (reference sequence). The CDR3 covers 14 residues.

This clone was seen a single time. V gene TRBV3-1 (or the pseudogene TRBV3-2) combines with J gene TRBJ1-5, with D perhaps TRBD1 (5 bases). Germline-derived CDR1 and CDR2 are LGHDT and YNNKEL (reference sequence). This CDR3 contains 15 residues. Trimming cost V 0 bases and J 5 bases, with 11 bases left between them. The CDR3 loop reads CASSQDIGADQPQHF. In DNA, the CDR3 is TGTGCCAGCAGCCAAGACATAGGGGCCGATCAGCCCCAGCATTTT.

The genes are TRBV3-1 (or the pseudogene TRBV3-2) and TRBJ2-7; 11 nucleotides align to TRBD2. CDR1 LGHDT and CDR2 YNNKEL come from the germline V gene (reference sequence). CDR3 length: 15 residues. V dropped 4 bases and J dropped 5; count of bases not matched to a gene: 7. CDR3 DNA: TGTGCCAGCAGCCTGACTAGCGGGACCGCCCACGAGCAGTACTTC. This sequence encodes CASSLTSGTAHEQYF.

The chain has TRBV29-1 and TRBJ1-1; 7 nucleotides agree with TRBD1. Germline V gives CDR1 SQVTM, CDR2 ANQGSEA. V shed 7 bases and J 5 bases; nucleotides not matched to a gene: 10. This CDR3 has 13 residues. CDR3 bases: TGCAGCGCCCAAGGGGGCGGGGGGACTGAAGCTTTCTTT. This gives the protein CSAQGGGGTEAFF.

The rearrangement uses TRBV11-3 and TRBJ2-7; no firm D call. Germline CDR1 and CDR2: SGHNT and YENEEA. The V end was cut by 5 bases, the J end by 7 bases, with 15 bases between. The CDR3 extends over 13 amino acids. CDR3 DNA sequence: TGTGCCAGCAGCCTTCGGGCCTTTCGGGAGCAGTACTTC. Protein sequence: CASSLRAFREQYF. The complete variable domain, with remaining parts taken from reference TRBV11-3 and TRBJ2-7, reads EAGVVQSPRYKIIEKKQPVAFWCNPISGHNTLYWYLQNLGQGPELLIRYENEEAVDDSQLPKDRFSAERLKGVDSTLKIQPAELGDSAVYLCASSLRAFREQYFGPGTRLTVT.

This chain uses TRBV6-1 with TRBJ2-7; weak D call: TRBD2 (5 bases). The germline V gene encodes CDR1 MNHNS and CDR2 SASEGT. The CDR3 length is 15 residues. V lost 1 base to trimming and J lost 0 bases, with 10 bases between them. CDR3 sequence reads: CASSEEWENSYEQYF. The DNA of the CDR3 is TGTGCCAGCAGTGAAGAGTGGGAGAACTCCTACGAGCAGTACTTC.

The chain joins TRBV7-9 to TRBJ1-2, with D maybe TRBD1 (5 bases). V lost 6 bases to trimming and J lost 4 bases, with 9 bases between them. Germline values: CDR1 SEHNR, CDR2 FQNEAQ (reference sequence). CDR3 length equals 12 residues. In DNA, the CDR3 is TGTGCCAGCAGTCCCGGGGGCTATGGCTACACCTTC. This translates into CASSPGGYGYTF.

The DNA for the CDR3 is TGTGCCAGCAGCGGGGGGTTAGATACGCAGTATTTT. Residues: CASSGGLDTQYF. The chain links TRBV7-3 to TRBJ2-3, with D perhaps matching TRBD2 (6 bases). V dropped 5 bases and J dropped 5 bases, with 8 bases sitting between them. The germline V gene encodes CDR1 SGHTA and CDR2 FQGTGA. The CDR3 loop spans 12 amino acids.

V usage is TRBV20-1 and J usage is TRBJ1-1; D remains unclear. The germline CDR1 and CDR2 sequences are DFQATT and SNEGSKA (reference sequence). V lost 3 bases, J lost 1 base, and 3 bases lay in between. CDR3 length equals 11 residues. The CDR3 sequence is CSARANTEAFF. For the CDR3, the DNA is TGCAGTGCTAGGGCGAACACTGAAGCTTTCTTT.

This chain links TRBV18 with TRBJ2-7; TRBD2 matches 7 bases. Germline trimming cut 3 bases from V and 4 bases from J; bases unmatched to any gene: 15. CDR1 and CDR2 (germline): KGHSH, LQKENI. This CDR3 has 17 residues. The CDR3 here is CASSPPIGSGLMYEQYF. The CDR3 nucleotides read TGTGCCAGCTCACCTCCGATAGGTAGCGGGTTAATGTACGAGCAGTACTTC.

The chain employs TRBV4-3 and TRBJ1-3, with 8 bases fitting TRBD1. In germline, CDR1 is LGHNA, CDR2 YSLEER. The V segment lost 8 bases and the J segment 2 bases; nucleotides outside the gene matches: 11. This CDR3 comprises 16 residues. For the CDR3, the DNA is TGCGCCAGCTCCTACGGGACAGGAGCTACTGGAAACACCATATATTTT. It encodes CASSYGTGATGNTIYF.